This entry describes one T cell receptor beta chain. Its antigen is not known. This entry belongs to a study of T-cell reconstitution after alpha-beta-depleted transplantation in children. The study, taken as a whole, reports: The study reportedly traced alpha-beta T cells about two months after transplant to several hundred expanded graft clones. Diversity of TCRbeta at day 60 was high in some patients, arising from surviving recipient T cells and thymic progenitors. Newly generated T cells supplied most T-cell counts and diversity one year post-transplant.

The authors prepared the TCRbeta library with unique molecular identifiers. TCRdb analysed the PCR reads with MiXCR anew, one entry per CDR3 protein. The table lists under 250,000 distinct CDR3 sequences, roughly a quarter of them singletons. V was cut by 2 bases and J by 3 bases, with 11 bases left in between. The CDR3 extends over 14 amino acids. In germline, CDR1 is SQVTM, CDR2 ANQGSEA. Here the sequenced sample was PBMCs, mostly from graft donor cells, taken 360 days after TCRalphabeta/CD19-depleted stem cell transplant. V is TRBV29-1 and J is TRBJ1-3; D remains unclear. This receptor was identified in a female patient aged 2-9 years who had a stem cell transplant for congenital amegakaryocytic thrombocytopenia, so the T cells may come from the graft donor. The CDR3 loop is CSVELRGNGNTIYF. CDR3 nucleotides: TGCAGCGTTGAACTCCGGGGTAATGGAAACACCATATATTTT.